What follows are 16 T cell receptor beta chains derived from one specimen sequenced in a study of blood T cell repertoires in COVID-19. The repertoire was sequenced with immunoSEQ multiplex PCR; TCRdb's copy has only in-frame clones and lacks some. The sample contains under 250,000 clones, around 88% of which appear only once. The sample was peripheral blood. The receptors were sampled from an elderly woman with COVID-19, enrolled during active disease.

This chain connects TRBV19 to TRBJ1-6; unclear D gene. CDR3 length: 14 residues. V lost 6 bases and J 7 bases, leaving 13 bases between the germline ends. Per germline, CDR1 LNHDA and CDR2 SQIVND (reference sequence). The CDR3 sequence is CASREWRENSPLHF. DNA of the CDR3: TGTGCCAGTAGGGAATGGAGGGAGAATTCACCCCTCCACTTT.

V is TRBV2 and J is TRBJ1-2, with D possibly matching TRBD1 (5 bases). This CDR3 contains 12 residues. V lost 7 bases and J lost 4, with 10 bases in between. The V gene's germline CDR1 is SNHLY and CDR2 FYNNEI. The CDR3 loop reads CASNADSYGYTF. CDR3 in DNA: TGTGCCAGCAATGCAGACAGCTATGGCTACACCTTC.

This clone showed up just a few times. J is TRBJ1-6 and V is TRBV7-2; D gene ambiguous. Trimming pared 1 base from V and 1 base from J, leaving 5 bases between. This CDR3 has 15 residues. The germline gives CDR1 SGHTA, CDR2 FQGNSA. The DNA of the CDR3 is TGTGCCAGCAGCTTAGGCGGGTCCTATAATTCACCCCTCCACTTT. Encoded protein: CASSLGGSYNSPLHF.

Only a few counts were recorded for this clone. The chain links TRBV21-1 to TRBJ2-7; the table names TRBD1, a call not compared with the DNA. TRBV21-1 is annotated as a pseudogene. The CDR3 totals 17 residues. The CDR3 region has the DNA TGTGCCAGCAGCTCAAGAGGGGTGGGACAGGGTCCCCTCGAGCAGTACTTC. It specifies CASSSRGVGQGPLEQYF.

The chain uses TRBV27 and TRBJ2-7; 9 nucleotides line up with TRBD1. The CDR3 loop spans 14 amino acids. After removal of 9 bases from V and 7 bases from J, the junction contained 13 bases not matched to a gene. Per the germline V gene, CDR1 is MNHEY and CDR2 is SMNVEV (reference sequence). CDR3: CASRNFAGTGEQYF. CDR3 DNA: TGTGCCAGTAGAAACTTTGCCGGGACAGGGGAGCAGTACTTC.

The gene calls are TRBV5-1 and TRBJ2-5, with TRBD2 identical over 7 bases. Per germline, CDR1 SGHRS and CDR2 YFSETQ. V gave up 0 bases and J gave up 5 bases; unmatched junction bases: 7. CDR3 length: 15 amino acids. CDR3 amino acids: CASSLALRGDETQYF. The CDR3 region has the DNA TGCGCCAGCAGCTTGGCCCTTCGGGGGGATGAGACCCAGTACTTC.

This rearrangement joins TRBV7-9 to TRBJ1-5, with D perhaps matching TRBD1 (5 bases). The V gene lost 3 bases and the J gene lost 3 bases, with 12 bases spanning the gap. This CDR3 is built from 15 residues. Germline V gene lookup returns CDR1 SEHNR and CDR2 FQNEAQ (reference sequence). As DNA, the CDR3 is TGTGCCAGCAGCTTGGAGGGGACCCTCAATCAGCCCCAGCATTTT. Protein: CASSLEGTLNQPQHF.

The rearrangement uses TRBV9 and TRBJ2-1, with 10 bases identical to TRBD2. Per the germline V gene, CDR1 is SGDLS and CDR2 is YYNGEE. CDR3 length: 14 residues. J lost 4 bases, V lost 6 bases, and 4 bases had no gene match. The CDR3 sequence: CASTSSGGYNEQFF. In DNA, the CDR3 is TGTGCCAGCACCTCTAGCGGGGGTTACAATGAGCAGTTCTTC.

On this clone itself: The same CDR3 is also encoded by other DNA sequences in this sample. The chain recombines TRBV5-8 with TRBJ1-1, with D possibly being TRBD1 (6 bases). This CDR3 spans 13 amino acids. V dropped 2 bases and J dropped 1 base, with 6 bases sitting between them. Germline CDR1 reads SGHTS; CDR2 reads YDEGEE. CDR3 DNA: TGTGCCAGCAGCTTCAGGGGGAACACTGAAGCTTTCTTT. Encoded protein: CASSFRGNTEAFF.

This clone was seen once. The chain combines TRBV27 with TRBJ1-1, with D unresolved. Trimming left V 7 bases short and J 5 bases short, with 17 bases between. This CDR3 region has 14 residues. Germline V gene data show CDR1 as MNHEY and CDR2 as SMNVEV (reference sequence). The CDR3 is CASTSPSRSTEAFF. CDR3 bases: TGTGCCAGCACCTCCCCCTCGAGGAGTACTGAAGCTTTCTTT.

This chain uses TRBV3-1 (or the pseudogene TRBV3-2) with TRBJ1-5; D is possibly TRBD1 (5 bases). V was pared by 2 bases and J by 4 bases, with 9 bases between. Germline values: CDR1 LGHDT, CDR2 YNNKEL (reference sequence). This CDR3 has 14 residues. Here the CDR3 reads CASSQFPGNQPQHF. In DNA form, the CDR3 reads TGTGCCAGCAGCCAATTCCCAGGGAATCAGCCCCAGCATTTT.

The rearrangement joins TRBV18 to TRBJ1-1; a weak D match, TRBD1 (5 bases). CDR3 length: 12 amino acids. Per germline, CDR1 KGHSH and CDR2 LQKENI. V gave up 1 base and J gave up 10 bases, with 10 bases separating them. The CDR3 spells CASSPQGSGAFF. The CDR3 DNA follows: TGTGCCAGCTCACCACAGGGGTCTGGAGCTTTCTTT.

The CDR3 protein is CASSVASGLAEFATDTQYF. The CDR3 bases are TGTGCCAGCAGCGTAGCTTCTGGACTAGCGGAATTCGCCACAGATACGCAGTATTTT. V gene TRBV9 combines with J gene TRBJ2-3; 10 bases are shared with TRBD2. Germline V gene lookup returns CDR1 SGDLS and CDR2 YYNGEE. The CDR3 runs to 19 residues. The V and J ends lost 0 bases and 2 bases, in that order; junction bases with no gene match: 12.

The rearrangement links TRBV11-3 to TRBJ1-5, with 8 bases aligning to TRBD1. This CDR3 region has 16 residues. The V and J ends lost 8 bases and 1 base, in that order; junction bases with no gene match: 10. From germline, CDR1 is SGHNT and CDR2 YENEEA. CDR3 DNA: TGTGCCAGCGGGGGACAGGTGGGGGGCAGCAATCAGCCCCAGCATTTT. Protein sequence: CASGGQVGGSNQPQHF.

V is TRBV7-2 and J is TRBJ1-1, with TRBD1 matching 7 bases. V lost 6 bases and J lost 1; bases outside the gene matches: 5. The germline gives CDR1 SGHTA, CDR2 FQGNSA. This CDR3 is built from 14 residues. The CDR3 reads CASRGAGGNTEAFF. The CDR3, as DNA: TGTGCCAGCAGAGGGGCAGGGGGGAACACTGAAGCTTTCTTT.

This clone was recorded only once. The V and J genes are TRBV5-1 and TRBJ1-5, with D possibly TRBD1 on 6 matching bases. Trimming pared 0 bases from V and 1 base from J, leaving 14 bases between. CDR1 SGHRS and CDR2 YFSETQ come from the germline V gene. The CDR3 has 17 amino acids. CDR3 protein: CASSLALERGSNQPQHF. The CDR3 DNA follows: TGCGCCAGCAGCTTGGCTTTGGAGAGGGGGAGCAATCAGCCCCAGCATTTT.